This TCR beta chain was identified during a study of long-term antiretroviral therapy in people with HIV. Study-wide results and caveats: Clonal populations expanded prior to ART predominated within the repertoire at all time points.

V lost 5 bases and J 4 bases, leaving 22 bases between the germline ends. The germline V gene encodes CDR1 LNHDA and CDR2 SQIVND (reference sequence). The CDR3 is made up of 17 amino acids. Comment on this clone: As yet, its antigen is unknown.

It was version v3.0 of the immunoSEQ assay that was run at survey level. Method: immunoSEQ multiplex PCR; TCRdb's copy keeps in-frame clones and lacks some. The data show 35,000 to 40,000 clones, around 86% seen once. The sequencing used unsorted PBMCs, collected 1.5 years after starting antiretroviral therapy. V and J are TRBV19 and TRBJ2-3, with D unresolved. The sequence came from a man aged 18 to 29 with HIV. The CDR3 reads CASSPGPPGVVPDTQYF. In DNA form, the CDR3 reads TGTGCCAGTAGTCCCGGACCCCCTGGGGTAGTACCAGATACGCAGTATTTT.